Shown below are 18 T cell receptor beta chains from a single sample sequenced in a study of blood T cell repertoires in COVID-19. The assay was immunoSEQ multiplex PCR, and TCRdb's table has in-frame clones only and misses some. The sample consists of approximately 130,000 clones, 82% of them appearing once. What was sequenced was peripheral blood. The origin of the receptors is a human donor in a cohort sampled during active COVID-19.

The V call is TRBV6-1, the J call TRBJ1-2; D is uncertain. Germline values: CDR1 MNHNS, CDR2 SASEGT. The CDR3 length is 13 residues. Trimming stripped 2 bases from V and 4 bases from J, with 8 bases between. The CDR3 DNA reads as TGTGCCAGCAGTGAAAACGGGGTCTATGGCTACACCTTC. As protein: CASSENGVYGYTF.

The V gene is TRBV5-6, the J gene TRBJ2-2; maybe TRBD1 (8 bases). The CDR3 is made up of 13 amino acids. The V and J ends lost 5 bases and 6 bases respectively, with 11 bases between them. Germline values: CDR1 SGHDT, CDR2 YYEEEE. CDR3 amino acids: CASSTGGAGELFF. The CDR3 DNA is TGTGCCAGCAGTACAGGGGGGGCCGGGGAGCTGTTTTTT.

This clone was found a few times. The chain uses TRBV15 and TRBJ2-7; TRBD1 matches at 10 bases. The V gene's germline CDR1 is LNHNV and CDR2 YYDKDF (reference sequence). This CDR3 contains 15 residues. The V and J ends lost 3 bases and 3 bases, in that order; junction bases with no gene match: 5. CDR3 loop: CATSSGRDRGYEQYF. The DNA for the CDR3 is TGTGCCACCAGCAGTGGGAGGGACAGGGGCTACGAGCAGTACTTC. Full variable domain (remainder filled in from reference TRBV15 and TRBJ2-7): DAMVIQNPRYQVTQFGKPVTLSCSQTLNHNVMYWYQQKSSQAPKLLFHYYDKDFNNEADTPDNFQSRRPNTSFCFLDIRSPGLGDTAMYLCATSSGRDRGYEQYFGPGTRLTVT.

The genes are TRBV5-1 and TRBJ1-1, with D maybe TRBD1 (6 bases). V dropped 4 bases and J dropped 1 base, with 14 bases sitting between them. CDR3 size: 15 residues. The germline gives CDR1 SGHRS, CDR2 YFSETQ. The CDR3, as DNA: TGCGCCAGCAGCCCCACAGGGAGTTCGAACACTGAAGCTTTCTTT. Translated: CASSPTGSSNTEAFF.

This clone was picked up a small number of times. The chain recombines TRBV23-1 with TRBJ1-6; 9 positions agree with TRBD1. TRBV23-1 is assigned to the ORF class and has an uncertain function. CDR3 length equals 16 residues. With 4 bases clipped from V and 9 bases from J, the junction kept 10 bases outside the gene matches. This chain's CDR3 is CASSLTGGILGSPLHF. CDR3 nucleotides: TGCGCCAGCAGTCTGACAGGGGGAATCTTAGGTTCACCCCTCCACTTT.

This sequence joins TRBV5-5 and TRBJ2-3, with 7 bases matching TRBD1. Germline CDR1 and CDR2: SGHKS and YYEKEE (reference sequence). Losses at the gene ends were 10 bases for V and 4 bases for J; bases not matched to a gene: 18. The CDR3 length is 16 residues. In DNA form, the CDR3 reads TGTGCCCTCTCGTTTACTGGACAGGAGATCGCAGATACGCAGTATTTT. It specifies CALSFTGQEIADTQYF.

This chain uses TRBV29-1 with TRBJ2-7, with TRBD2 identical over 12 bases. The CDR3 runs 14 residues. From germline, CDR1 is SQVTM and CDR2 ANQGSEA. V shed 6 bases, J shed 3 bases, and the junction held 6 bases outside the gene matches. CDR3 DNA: TGCAGCGTCGCACTAGCGGGGGGCGTCTACGAGCAGTACTTC. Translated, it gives CSVALAGGVYEQYF.

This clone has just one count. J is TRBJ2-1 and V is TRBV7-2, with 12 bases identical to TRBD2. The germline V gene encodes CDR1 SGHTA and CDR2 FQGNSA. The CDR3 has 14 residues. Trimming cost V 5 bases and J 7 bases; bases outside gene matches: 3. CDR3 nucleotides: TGTGCCAGCAGCCGGACTAGCGGGGTAAATGAGCAGTTCTTC. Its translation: CASSRTSGVNEQFF.

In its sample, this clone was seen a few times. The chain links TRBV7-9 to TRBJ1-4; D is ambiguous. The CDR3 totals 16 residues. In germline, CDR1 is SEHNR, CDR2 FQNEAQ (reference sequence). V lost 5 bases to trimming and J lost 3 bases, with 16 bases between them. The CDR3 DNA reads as TGTGCCAGCAGCCAGGTGCCGGGGAAGGCTAATGAAAAACTGTTTTTT. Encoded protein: CASSQVPGKANEKLFF. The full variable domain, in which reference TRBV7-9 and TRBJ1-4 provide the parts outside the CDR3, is DTGVSQNPRHKITKRGQNVTFRCDPISEHNRLYWYRQTLGQGPEFLTYFQNEAQLEKSRLLSDRFSAERPKGSFSTLEIQRTEQGDSAMYLCASSQVPGKANEKLFFGSGTQLSVL.

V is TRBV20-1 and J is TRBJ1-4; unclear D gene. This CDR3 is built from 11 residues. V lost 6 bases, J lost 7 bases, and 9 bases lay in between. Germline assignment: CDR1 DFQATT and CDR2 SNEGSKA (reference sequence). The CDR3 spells CSAATGEKLFF. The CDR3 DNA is TGCAGTGCCGCCACGGGTGAAAAACTGTTTTTT.

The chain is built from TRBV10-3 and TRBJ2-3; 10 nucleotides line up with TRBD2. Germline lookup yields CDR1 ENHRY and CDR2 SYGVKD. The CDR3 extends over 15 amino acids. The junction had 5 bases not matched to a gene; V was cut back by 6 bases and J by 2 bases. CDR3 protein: CAISPGLAATDTQYF. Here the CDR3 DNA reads TGTGCCATCAGCCCCGGACTAGCGGCCACAGATACGCAGTATTTT.

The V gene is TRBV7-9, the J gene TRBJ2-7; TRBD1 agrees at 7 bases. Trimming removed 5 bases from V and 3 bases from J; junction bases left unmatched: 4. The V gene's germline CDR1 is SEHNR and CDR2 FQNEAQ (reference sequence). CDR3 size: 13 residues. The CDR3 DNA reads TGTGCCAGCAGCCACCGGGACAGCTACGAGCAGTACTTC. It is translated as CASSHRDSYEQYF.

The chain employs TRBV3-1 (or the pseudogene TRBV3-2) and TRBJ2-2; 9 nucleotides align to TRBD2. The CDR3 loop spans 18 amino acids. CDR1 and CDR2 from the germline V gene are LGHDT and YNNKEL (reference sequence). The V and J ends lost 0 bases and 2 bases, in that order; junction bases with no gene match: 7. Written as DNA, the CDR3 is TGTGCCAGCAGCCAAGATATTAGGCGGGGGGGAAACACCGGGGAGCTGTTTTTT. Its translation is CASSQDIRRGGNTGELFF.

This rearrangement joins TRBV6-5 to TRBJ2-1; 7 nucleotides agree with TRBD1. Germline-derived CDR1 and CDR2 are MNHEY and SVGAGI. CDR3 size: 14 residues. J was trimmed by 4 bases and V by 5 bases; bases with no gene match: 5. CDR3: CASSTGQAYNEQFF. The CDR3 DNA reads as TGTGCCAGCAGTACCGGACAGGCGTACAATGAGCAGTTCTTC.

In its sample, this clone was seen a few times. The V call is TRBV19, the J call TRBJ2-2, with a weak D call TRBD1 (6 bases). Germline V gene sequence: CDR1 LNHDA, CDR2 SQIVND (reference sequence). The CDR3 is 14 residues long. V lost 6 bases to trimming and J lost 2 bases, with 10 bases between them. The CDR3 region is CASSQGPNTGELFF. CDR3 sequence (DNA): TGTGCCAGTAGCCAGGGGCCTAACACCGGGGAGCTGTTTTTT.

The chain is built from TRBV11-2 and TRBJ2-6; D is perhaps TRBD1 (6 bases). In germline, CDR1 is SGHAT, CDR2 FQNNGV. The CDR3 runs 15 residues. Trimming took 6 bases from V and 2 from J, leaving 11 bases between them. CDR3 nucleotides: TGTGCCAGCAGATCAGGGGCGACTGGGGCCAACGTCCTGACTTTC. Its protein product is CASRSGATGANVLTF. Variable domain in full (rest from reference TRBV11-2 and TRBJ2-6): EAGVAQSPRYKIIEKRQSVAFWCNPISGHATLYWYQQILGQGPKLLIQFQNNGVVDDSQLPKDRFSAERLKGVDSTLKIQPAKLEDSAVYLCASRSGATGANVLTFGAGSRLTVL.

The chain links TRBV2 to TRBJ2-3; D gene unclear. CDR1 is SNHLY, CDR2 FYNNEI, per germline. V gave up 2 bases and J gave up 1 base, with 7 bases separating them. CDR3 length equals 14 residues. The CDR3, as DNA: TGTGCCAGCAGTGAAATCCAGGGCACAGATACGCAGTATTTT. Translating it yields CASSEIQGTDTQYF.

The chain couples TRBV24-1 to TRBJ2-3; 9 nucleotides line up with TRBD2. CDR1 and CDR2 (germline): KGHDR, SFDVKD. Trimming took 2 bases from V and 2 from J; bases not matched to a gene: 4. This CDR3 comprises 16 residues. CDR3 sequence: CATSDWASGNTDTQYF. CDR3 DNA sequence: TGTGCCACCAGTGATTGGGCTAGCGGGAACACAGATACGCAGTATTTT.